This TCR beta chain was captured in a study of T cell changes during pregnancy in multiple sclerosis. This CDR3 region has 13 residues. Germline CDR1 SGHNT, CDR2 YYREEE (reference sequence). Trimming pared 0 bases from V and 10 bases from J, leaving 8 bases between. The table came from immunoSEQ multiplex PCR; TCRdb's copy has only in-frame clones and leaves some out. Of tens of thousands of clones in the sample, more than 90% were seen once. The sequence was collected from a female donor in good health, enrolled as a control in a pregnancy study. The chain has TRBV5-4 and TRBJ1-6; D is unresolved. Material: peripheral blood, obtained in the third trimester of pregnancy. The DNA for the CDR3 is TGTGCCAGCAGCTTGGTACGAGAATCACCCCTCCACTTT. Amino acid sequence: CASSLVRESPLHF.